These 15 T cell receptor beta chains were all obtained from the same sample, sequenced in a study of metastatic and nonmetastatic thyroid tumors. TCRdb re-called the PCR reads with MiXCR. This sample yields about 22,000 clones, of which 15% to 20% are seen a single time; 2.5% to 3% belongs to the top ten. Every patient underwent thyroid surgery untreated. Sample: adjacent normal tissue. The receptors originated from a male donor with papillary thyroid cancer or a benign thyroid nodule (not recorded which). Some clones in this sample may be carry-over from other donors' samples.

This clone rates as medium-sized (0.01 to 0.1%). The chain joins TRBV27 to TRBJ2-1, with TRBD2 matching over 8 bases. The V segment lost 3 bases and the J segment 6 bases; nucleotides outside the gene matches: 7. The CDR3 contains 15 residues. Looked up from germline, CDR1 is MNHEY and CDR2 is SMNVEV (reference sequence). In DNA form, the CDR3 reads TGTGCCAGCAGTTTGATGGCGGGAGGCCGCAATGAGCAGTTCTTC. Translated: CASSLMAGGRNEQFF.

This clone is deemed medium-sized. CDR3 in amino acids: CASNPTGSSSGANVLTF. CDR3 DNA sequence: TGTGCCAGCAATCCGACAGGGTCCTCATCTGGGGCCAACGTCCTGACTTTC. The chain is built from TRBV6-1 and TRBJ2-6; 7 positions agree with TRBD1. Germline values: CDR1 MNHNS, CDR2 SASEGT. V dropped 7 bases and J dropped 1; count of bases not matched to a gene: 10. The CDR3 is made up of 17 amino acids.

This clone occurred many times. The CDR3 protein is CASRPSAGAISPLHF. CDR3 coding DNA: TGTGCCAGCAGGCCGAGCGCGGGGGCAATTTCACCCCTCCACTTT. The rearrangement uses TRBV12-3 or TRBV12-4 and TRBJ1-6; perhaps TRBD1 as D (6 bases). V lost 6 bases and J 9 bases, leaving 18 bases between the germline ends. The CDR3 has 15 amino acids.

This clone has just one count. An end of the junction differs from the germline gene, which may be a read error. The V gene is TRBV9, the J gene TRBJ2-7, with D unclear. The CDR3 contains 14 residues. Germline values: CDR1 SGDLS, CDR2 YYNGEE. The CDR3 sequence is CASSVEAAPGEQHF. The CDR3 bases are TGTGCCAGCAGCGTAGAAGCAGCCCCTGGCGAGCAGCACTTC.

The CDR3 reads CASSSSLRGAWDEQYF. Written as DNA, the CDR3 is TGTGCCAGCAGTTCCTCCCTACGGGGGGCTTGGGACGAGCAGTACTTC. This chain links TRBV6-2 or TRBV6-3 with TRBJ2-7; perhaps TRBD2 as D (7 bases). This CDR3 is 16 amino acids long. Trimming removed 4 bases from V and 5 bases from J, with 21 bases in between. Germline V CDR1 and CDR2: MNHEY, SVGEGT.

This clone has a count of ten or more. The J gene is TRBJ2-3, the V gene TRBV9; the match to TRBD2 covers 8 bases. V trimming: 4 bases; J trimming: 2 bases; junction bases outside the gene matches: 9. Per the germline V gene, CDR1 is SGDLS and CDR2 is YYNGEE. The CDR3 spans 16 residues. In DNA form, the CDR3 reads TGTGCCAGCAGCACCCGGGGTAGCGGGGACACAGATACGCAGTATTTT. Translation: CASSTRGSGDTDTQYF.

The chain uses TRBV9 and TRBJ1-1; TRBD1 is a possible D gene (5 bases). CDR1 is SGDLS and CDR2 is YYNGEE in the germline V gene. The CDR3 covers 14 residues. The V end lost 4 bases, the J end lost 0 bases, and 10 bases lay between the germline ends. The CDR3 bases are TGTGCCAGCAGCTCGGGGCAGATGAACACTGAAGCTTTCTTT. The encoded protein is CASSSGQMNTEAFF.

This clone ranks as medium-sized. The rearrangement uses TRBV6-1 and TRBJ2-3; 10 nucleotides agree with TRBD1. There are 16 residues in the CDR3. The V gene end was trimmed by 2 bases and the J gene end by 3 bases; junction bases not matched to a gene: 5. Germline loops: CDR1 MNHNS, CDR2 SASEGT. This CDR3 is CASSEYGQGVTDTQYF. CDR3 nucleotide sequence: TGTGCCAGCAGTGAATACGGACAGGGGGTAACAGATACGCAGTATTTT.

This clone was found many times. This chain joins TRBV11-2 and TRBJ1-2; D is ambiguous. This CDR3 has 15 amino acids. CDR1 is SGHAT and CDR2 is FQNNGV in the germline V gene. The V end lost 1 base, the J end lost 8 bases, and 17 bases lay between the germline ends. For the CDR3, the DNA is TGTGCCAGCAGCTTAGTTCTCTCGTCCCCGGGAGGCTACACCTTC. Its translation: CASSLVLSSPGGYTF.

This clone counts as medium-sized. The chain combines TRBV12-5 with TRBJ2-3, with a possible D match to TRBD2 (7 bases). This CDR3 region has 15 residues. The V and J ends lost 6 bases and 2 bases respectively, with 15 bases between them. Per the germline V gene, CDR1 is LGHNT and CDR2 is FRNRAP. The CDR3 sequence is CASGPGAGVTDTQYF. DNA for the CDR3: TGTGCTAGTGGCCCGGGGGCGGGGGTCACAGATACGCAGTATTTT.

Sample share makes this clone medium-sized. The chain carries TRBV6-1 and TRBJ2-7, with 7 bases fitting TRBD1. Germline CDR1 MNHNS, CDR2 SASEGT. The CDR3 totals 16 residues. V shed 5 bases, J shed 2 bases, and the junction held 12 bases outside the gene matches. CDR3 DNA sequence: TGTGCCAGCAGTTTTCGACTGGAGAGGGGGCCCTACGAGCAGTACTTC. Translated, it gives CASSFRLERGPYEQYF.

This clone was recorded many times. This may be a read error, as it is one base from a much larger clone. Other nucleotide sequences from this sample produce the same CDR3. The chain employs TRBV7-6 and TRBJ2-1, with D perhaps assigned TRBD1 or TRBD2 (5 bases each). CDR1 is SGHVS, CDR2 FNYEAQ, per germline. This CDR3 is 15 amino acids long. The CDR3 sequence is CASSAGTFSYNEQLF. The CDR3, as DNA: TGTGCCAGCAGCGCCGGGACCTTCTCCTACAATGAGCAGCTCTTC. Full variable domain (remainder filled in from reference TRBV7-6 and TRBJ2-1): GAGVSQSPRYKVTKRGQDVALRCDPISGHVSLYWYRQALGQGPEFLTYFNYEAQQDKSGLPNDRFSAERPEGSISTLTIQRTEQRDSAMYRCASSAGTFSYNEQLFGPGTRLTVL.

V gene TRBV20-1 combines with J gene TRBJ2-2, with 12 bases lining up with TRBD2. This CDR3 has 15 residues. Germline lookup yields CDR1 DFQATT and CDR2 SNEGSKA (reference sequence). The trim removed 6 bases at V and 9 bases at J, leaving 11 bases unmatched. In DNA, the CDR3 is TGCAGTGCCCCTAGCGGGGGGGCCCGTACCTGGGAGCTGTTTTTT. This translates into CSAPSGGARTWELFF.

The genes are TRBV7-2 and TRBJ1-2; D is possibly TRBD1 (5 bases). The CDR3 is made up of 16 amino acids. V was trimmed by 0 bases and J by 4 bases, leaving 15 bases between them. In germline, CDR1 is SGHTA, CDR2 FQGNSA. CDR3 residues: CASSLAGGTHSYGYTF. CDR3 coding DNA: TGTGCCAGCAGCTTAGCGGGGGGGACTCACTCCTATGGCTACACCTTC.

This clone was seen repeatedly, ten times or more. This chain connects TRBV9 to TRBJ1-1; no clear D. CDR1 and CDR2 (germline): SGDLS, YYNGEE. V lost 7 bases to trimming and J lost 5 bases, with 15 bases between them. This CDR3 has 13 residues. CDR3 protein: CASGQLDRTEAFF. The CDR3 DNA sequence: TGTGCCAGCGGTCAACTTGACCGGACTGAAGCTTTCTTT.